The T cell receptor (beta chain) described here comes from a study of Graves' ophthalmopathy and Graves' hyperthyroidism. This clonotype was seen at least ten times. Its antigen is still unknown. Investigators amplified TCR beta CDR3 regions from RNA transcripts. In the first round, RT-PCR was carried out with HTBI primers, and a multiplex PCR formed the second round. TCRdb fed the multiplex PCR reads into MiXCR, producing one record per CDR3 protein. The table has around 660,000 distinct CDR3 sequences, under 50% seen once; the top ten hold 2.5% to 3.5%. Findings of the study overall: As the model predicted ophthalmopathy progression, it achieved a sensitivity of 55% to 71% and a specificity of around 73%. The majority of expanded thyroid clonotypes above 0.001 frequency also occurred in blood.

The sequencing sample was made of peripheral blood. This TCR was sampled from an adult man with Graves' ophthalmopathy.

The CDR3: CASSEAGLAGVEQYF. In DNA, the CDR3 is TGTGCCAGCAGTGAAGCGGGGCTAGCGGGAGTCGAGCAGTACTTC. V is TRBV2 and J is TRBJ2-7; 10 bases are a match to TRBD2. Trimming took 0 bases from V and 6 from J; bases not matched to a gene: 5. The CDR3 runs to 15 residues. The germline gives CDR1 SNHLY, CDR2 FYNNEI.